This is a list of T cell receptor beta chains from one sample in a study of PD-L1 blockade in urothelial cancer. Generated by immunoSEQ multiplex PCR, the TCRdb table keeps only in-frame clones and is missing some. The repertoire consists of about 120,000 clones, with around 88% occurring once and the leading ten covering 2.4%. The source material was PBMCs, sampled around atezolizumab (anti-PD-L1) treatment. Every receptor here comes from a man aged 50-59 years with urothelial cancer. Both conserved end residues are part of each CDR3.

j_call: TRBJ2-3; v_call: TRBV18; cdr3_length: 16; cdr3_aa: CASSPTSGASTDTQYF
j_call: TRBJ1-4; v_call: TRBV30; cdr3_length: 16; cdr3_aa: CAWSPAPTGSNEKLFF
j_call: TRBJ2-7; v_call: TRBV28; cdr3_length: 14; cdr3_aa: CASSLVPAEREQYF
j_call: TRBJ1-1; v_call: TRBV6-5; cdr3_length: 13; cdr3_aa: CASRRQGATEAFF
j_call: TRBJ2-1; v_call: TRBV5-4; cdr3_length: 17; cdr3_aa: CASSLLKLASSYNEQFF
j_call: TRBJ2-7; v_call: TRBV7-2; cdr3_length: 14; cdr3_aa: CASSLAGATYEQYF
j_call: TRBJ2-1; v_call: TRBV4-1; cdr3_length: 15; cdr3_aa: CASSQTPSWANEQFF
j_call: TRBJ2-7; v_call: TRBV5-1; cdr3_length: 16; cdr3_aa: CASSASGRNGGYEQYF
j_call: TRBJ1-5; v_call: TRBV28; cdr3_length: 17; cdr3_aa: CASSPPGQSAQRQPQHF
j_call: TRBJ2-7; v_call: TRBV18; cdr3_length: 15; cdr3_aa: CASSPGTSGRYEQYF
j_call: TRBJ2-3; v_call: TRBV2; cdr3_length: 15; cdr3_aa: CASSQTVVRTDTQYF
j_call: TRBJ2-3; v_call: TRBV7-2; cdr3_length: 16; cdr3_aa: CASSLASGFSTDTQYF
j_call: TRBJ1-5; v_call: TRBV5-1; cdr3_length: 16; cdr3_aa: CASSLGGTFGNQPQHF
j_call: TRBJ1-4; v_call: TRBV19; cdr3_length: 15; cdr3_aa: CASSRTGATNEKLFF
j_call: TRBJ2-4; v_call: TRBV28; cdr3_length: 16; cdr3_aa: CASSTGTVWPKNIQYF
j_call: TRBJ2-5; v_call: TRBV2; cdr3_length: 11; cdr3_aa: CASSEHQGQYF
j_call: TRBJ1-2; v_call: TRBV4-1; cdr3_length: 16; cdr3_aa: CASSLEPGQGTDGYTF
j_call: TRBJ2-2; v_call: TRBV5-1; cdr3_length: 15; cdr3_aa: CASSSRQGLTGELFF